This TCR beta chain was retrieved from a study of cytomegalovirus exposure and HLA in healthy donors. V was clipped by 4 bases and J by 4 bases, with 14 bases between them. Looked up from germline, CDR1 is SQVTM and CDR2 is ANQGSEA. The CDR3 spans 13 residues. Findings and limits, study-wide: It was reported that the classifier diagnosed cytomegalovirus status with high specificity and sensitivity in both the original and validation cohorts.

The donors, nominally healthy at sampling, likely had unrecorded immune exposures. PCR primers comprised 60 Vbeta and 13 Jbeta primers. This table comes from immunoSEQ multiplex PCR, and its TCRdb copy is limited to in-frame clones, with some not included. The table includes 140,000 or so clones, about 66% detected once. Remarks on this clone: Its antigen is undetermined.

The clonotype originates from a male donor in good health and CMV-seronegative. The sample comprised PBMCs. The chain joins TRBV29-1 to TRBJ2-7, with D uncertain. CDR3 protein: CSVVVQATYEQYF. CDR3 bases: TGCAGCGTTGTTGTCCAGGCTACTTACGAGCAGTACTTC.